This T cell receptor beta chain is from a study of identical twins. The CDR3 loop spans 15 amino acids. Germline CDR1 and CDR2: KGHDR and SFDVKD. Each CDR3 protein gets one entry after TCRdb re-called the 5' RACE reads with MiXCR. The data hold roughly 1,500,000 distinct CDR3 sequences, with 32% observed a single time. This clonotype has only a few counts. Its antigen is currently unknown. Study-level results: Among monozygotic twins, out-of-frame TCR alpha sharing exceeded what models predicted.

Sequencing used cord blood. The sequence derives from a newborn girl in good health. This rearrangement joins TRBV24-1 to TRBJ2-5; 8 bases are shared with TRBD1. The J call may not be correct, given that the DNA end is closer to TRBJ2-7. The CDR3 spells CATSDSGTGAYEQYF. In nucleotides, the CDR3 is TGTGCCACCAGTGATTCGGGGACAGGCGCCTACGAGCAGTACTTC.